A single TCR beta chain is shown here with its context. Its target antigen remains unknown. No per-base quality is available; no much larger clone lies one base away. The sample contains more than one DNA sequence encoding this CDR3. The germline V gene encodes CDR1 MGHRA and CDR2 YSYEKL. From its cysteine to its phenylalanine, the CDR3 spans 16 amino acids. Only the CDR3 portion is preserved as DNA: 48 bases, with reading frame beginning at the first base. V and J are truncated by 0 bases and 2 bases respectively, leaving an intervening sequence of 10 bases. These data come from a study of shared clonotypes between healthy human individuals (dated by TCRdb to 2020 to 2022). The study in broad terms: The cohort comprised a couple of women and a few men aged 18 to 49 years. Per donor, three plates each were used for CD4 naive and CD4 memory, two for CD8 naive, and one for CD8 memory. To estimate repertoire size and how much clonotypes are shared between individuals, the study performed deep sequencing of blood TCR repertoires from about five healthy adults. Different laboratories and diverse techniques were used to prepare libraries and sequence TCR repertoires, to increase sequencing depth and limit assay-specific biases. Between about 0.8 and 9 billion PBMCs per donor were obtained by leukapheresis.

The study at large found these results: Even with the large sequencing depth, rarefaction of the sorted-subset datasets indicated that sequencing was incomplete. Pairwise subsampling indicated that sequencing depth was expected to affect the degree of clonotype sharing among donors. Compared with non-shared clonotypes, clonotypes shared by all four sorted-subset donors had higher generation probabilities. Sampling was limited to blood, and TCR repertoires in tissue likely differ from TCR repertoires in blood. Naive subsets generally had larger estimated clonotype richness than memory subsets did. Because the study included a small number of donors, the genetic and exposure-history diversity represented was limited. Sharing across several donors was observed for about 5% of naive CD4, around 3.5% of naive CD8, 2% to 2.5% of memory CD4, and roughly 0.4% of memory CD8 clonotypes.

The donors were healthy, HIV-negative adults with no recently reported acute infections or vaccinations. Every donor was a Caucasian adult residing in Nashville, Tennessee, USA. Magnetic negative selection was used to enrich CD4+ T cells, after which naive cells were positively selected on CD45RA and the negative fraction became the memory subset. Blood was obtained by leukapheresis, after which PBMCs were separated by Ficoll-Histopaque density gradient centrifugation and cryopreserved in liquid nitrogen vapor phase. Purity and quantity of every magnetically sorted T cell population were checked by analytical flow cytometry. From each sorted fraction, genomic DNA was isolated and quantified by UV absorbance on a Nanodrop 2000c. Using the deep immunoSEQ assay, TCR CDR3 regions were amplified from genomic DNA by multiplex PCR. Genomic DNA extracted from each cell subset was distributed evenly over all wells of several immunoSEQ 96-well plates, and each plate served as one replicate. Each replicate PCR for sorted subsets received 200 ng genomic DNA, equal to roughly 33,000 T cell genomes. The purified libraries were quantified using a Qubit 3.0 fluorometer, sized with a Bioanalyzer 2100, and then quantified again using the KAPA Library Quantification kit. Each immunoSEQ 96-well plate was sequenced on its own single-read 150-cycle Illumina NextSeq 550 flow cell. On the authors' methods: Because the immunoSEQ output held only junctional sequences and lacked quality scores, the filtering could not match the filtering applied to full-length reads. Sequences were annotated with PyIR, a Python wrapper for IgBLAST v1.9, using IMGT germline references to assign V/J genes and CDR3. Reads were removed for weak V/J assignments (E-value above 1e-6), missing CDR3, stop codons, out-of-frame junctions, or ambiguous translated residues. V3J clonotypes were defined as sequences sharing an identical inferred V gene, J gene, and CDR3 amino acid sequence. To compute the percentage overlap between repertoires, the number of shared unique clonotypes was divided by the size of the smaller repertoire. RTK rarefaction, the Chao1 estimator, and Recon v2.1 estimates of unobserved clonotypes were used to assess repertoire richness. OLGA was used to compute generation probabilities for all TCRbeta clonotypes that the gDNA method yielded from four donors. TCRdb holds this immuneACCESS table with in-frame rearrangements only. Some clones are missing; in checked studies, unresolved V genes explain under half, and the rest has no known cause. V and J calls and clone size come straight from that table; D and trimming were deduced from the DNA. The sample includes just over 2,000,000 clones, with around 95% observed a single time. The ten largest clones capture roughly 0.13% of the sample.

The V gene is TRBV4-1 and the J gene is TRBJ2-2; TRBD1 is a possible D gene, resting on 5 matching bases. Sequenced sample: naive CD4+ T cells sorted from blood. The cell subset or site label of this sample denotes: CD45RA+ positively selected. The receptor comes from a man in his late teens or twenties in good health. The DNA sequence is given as TGCGCCAGCAGCCAAGAAGTAGGGGCCAACACCGGGGAGCTGTTTTTT. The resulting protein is CASSQEVGANTGELFF.